The subject of this entry is one TCR beta chain. This clone was picked up one time. The antigen it recognizes is unknown. Per-nucleotide qualities are absent, and no much larger clonotype sits a single base away. Using the deep immunoSEQ assay, TCR CDR3 regions were amplified from genomic DNA by multiplex PCR. For each cell subset, the extracted genomic DNA was distributed evenly across all wells of several immunoSEQ 96-well plates, and each plate served as one replicate. For sorted subsets, 150 to 200 ng genomic DNA, equal to 30,000 to 35,000 T cell genomes, was loaded into each replicate PCR. The purified libraries were quantified using a Qubit 3.0 fluorometer, sized with a Bioanalyzer 2100, and then quantified again using the KAPA Library Quantification kit. A separate single-read 150-cycle Illumina NextSeq 550 flow cell was used to sequence each immunoSEQ 96-well plate. For the original study's pipeline: Because the immunoSEQ output included only junctional sequences and no quality scores, the filtering could not be the same as the filtering used for full-length reads. Sequences were annotated with PyIR, a Python wrapper for IgBLAST v1.9, and V/J genes and CDR3 were assigned using IMGT germline references. Reads were removed for weak V/J assignments (E-value above 1e-6), missing CDR3, stop codons, out-of-frame junctions, or ambiguous translated residues. V3J clonotypes were defined by identical inferred V gene, J gene, and CDR3 amino acid sequence. Percentage overlap between repertoires was calculated by dividing the number of shared unique clonotypes by the size of the smaller repertoire. RTK rarefaction, the Chao1 estimator, and Recon v2.1 estimates of unobserved clonotypes were used to assess repertoire richness. Generation probabilities were computed with OLGA for all TCRbeta clonotypes obtained by the gDNA method from a handful of donors. What TCRdb holds here is the immuneACCESS table cut down to in-frame rearrangements. Part of the clones is not present; checked against another copy, under half of the missing clones reflect an unresolved V gene, and the others are unexplained. That table is the source of V, J and clone size, and D and trimming were worked out from the DNA. Recorded for this sample are around 600,000 clones; less than 98% of them occurred a single time. Around 0.058% of the sample is in the top ten clones.

CDR1 and CDR2, per the germline V gene, are MDHEN and SYDVKM. CDR3 length: 13 amino acids, cysteine to phenylalanine. Of all the DNA, just the CDR3 is kept, 39 bases in frame from base 1. The V and J ends are trimmed by 5 bases and 3 bases, leaving 8 bases between them. This sample stems from a study of shared clonotypes between healthy human individuals (dated by TCRdb to 2019 to 2021). In the study overall: The cohort included a few men and a couple of women between 18 and 49 years of age. For each donor, CD4 naive and CD4 memory were each given three plates, CD8 naive was given two plates, and CD8 memory was given one plate. To estimate repertoire size and how much clonotype sharing occurs between individuals, the study deeply sequenced the blood TCR repertoires of roughly 5 healthy adults. Different laboratories and diverse techniques were used to prepare libraries and sequence TCR repertoires, to increase sequencing depth and limit assay-specific biases. Per donor, leukapheresis produced somewhere between about 0.8 and 9.5 billion PBMCs. Overall study outcomes, separate from this receptor: Incomplete sequencing was indicated by rarefaction of sorted-subset datasets, despite the large sequencing depth. When several donors were compared, the shared fraction of clonotypes was around 5.1% for naive CD4, approximately 3.3% for naive CD8, 2.3% for memory CD4, and 0.35% to 0.4% for memory CD8. Only blood was sampled, and tissue TCR repertoires likely differ from those in blood. The small number of donors limited the genetic and exposure-history diversity represented. Naive subsets generally had larger estimated clonotype richness than memory subsets did. Higher generation probabilities were observed for clonotypes shared by all four sorted-subset donors than for non-shared clonotypes. Pairwise subsampling led to the expectation that sequencing depth would affect the degree of clonotype sharing among donors.

The donors were healthy, HIV-negative adults with no recently reported acute infections or vaccinations. Every donor was a Caucasian adult residing in Nashville, Tennessee, USA. CD4+ T cells were enriched by magnetic negative selection; naive cells were then positively selected on CD45RA, and the negative fraction formed the memory subset. Blood was obtained by leukapheresis, after which PBMCs were separated by Ficoll-Histopaque density gradient centrifugation and cryopreserved in liquid nitrogen vapor phase. Purity and quantity of every magnetically sorted T cell population were checked by analytical flow cytometry. Genomic DNA was isolated from every sorted fraction and measured by UV absorbance on a Nanodrop 2000c.

Source material: naive CD4+ T cells sorted from blood. The cell subset or site label on this specimen signifies: CD45RA+ positively selected. This receptor was taken from a woman in her twenties or thirties in good health. The chain is made from TRBV28 and TRBJ2-1, with the D segment identity uncertain. The CDR3 is CASSSMIYNEQFF. DNA sequence: TGTGCCAGCAGTAGTATGATCTACAATGAGCAGTTCTTC.